Each of the 2 T cell receptor beta chains below was sequenced from the same sample in a study of PD-1 blockade in mismatch repair-deficient tumors. Assay used: immunoSEQ multiplex PCR; TCRdb lists only in-frame clones, some missing. The data hold about 110,000 clones, with about 80% observed a single time. The sample in question was peripheral blood, obtained more than 58 weeks after starting pembrolizumab. The receptors derive from an adult with mismatch repair-deficient cancer.

The chain uses TRBV4-1 and TRBJ2-2, with D hard to call. The germline gives CDR1 MGHRA, CDR2 YSYEKL. CDR3 length equals 13 residues. Trimming left V 4 bases short and J 6 bases short, with 9 bases between. DNA for the CDR3: TGCGCCAGCAGCCCCGGCGGCCCCGGGGAGCTGTTTTTT. Residues: CASSPGGPGELFF.

This clone was detected only a few times. The rearrangement joins TRBV11-2 to TRBJ2-7; 10 nucleotides agree with TRBD1. Trimming took 7 bases from V and 3 from J; bases not matched to a gene: 6. The CDR3 runs to 14 residues. Germline CDR1 is SGHAT and CDR2 is FQNNGV. DNA for the CDR3: TGTGCCAGCAAAGCCGGGACAGGGGTCTACGAGCAGTACTTC. This gives the protein CASKAGTGVYEQYF.